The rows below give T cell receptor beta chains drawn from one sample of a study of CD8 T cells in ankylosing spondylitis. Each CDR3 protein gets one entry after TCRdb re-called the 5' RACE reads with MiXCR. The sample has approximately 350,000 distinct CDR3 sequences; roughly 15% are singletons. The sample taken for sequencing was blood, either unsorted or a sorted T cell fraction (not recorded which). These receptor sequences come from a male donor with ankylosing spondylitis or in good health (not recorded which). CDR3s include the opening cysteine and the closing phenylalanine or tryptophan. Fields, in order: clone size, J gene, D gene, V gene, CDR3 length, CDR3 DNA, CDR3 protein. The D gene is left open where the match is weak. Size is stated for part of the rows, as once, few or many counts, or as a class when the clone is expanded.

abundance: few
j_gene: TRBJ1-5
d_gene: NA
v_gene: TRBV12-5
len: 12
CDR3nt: TGTGCTAGTGGCCGCGACAATCAGCCCCAGCATTTT
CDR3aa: CASGRDNQPQHF

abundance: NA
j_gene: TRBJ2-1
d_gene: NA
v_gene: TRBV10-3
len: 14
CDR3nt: TGTGCCATCAGTGAGTCGCCTAGGTCCAATGAGCAGTTCTTC
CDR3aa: CAISESPRSNEQFF

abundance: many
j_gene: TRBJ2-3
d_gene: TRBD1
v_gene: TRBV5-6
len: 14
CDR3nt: TGTGCCAGCAGCTCACAGGGGTTGTCAGATACGCAGTATTTT
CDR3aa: CASSSQGLSDTQYF

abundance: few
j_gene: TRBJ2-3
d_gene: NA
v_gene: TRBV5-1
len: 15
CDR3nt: TGCGCCAGCAGCTCGGTGACTAGTTGGGGAGATACGCAGTATTTT
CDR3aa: CASSSVTSWGDTQYF

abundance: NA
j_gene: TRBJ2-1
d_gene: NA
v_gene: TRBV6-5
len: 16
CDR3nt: TGTGCCAGCAGTTACGTGGAGGCAGGTAGAAACAATGAGCAGTTCTTC
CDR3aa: CASSYVEAGRNNEQFF

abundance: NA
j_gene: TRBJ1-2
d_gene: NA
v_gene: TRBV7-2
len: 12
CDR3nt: TGTGCCAGCAGCCCCGAAAGCTATGGCTACACCTTC
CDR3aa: CASSPESYGYTF

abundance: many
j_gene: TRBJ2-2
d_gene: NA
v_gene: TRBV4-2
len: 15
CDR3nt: TGTGCCAGCAGCCGGGCAGGGAGGAACACCGGGGAGCTGTTTTTT
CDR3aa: CASSRAGRNTGELFF

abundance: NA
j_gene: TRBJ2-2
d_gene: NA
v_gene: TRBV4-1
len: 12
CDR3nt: TGCGCCAGCAGCCACAGGTCCGGGGAGCTGTTTTTT
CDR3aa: CASSHRSGELFF

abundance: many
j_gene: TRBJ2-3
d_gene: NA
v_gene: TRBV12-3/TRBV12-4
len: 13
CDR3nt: TGTGCCAGCAGTTTTGCGGGTCGGAATACGCAGTATTTT
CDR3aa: CASSFAGRNTQYF

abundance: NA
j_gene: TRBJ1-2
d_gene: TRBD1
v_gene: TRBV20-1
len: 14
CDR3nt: TGCAGTGCCCACACCCAGGGGGGGAACTATGGCTACACCTTC
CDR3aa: CSAHTQGGNYGYTF

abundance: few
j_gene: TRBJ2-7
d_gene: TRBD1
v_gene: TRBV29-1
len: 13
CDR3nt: TGCAGCGTTGCGGGACAGGGCCTCTACGAGCAGTACTTC
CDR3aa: CSVAGQGLYEQYF

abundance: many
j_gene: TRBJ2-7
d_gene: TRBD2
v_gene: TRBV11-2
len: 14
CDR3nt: TGTGCCAGCAGCGTAACTAGCGGGGTAGACGAGCAGTACTTC
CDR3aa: CASSVTSGVDEQYF

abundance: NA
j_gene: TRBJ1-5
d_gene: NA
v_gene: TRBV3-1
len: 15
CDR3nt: TGTGCCAGCAGCCCCGTGCCGGGGGTTAATCAGCCCCAGCATTTT
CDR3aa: CASSPVPGVNQPQHF

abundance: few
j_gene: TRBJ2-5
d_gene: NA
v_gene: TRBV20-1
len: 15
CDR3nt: TGCAGTGCTAGGTCCCTGGTGGAGGGCCAAGAGACCCAGTACTTC
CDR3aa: CSARSLVEGQETQYF

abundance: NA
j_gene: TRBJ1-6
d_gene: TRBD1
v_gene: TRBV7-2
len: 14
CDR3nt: TGTGCCAGCAGGATGGGACAGATAAATTCACCCCTCCACTTT
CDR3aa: CASRMGQINSPLHF

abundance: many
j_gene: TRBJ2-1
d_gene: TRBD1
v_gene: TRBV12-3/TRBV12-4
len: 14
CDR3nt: TGTGCCAGCACCTGGGACAGCTCCTACAATGAGCAGTTCTTC
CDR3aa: CASTWDSSYNEQFF

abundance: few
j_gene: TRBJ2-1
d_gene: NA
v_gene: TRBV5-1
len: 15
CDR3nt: TGCGCCAGCACTCCCTCGGGTTACGAGGTGGATGAGCAGTTCTTC
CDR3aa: CASTPSGYEVDEQFF

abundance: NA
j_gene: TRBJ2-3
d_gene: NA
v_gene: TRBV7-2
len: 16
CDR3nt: TGTGCCAGCAGCTTTCACCCCGGACACGACACAGATACGCAGTATTTT
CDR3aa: CASSFHPGHDTDTQYF

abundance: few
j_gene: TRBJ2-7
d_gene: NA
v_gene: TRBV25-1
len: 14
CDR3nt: TGTGCCAGCAGTGACTCGCCCTTCGGTTACGAGCAGTACTTC
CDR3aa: CASSDSPFGYEQYF

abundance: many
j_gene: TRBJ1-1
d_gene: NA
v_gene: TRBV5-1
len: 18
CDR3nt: TGCGCCAGCAGCTTGTCACCTCCCACCGGGAATATGAACACTGAAGCTTTCTTT
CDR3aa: CASSLSPPTGNMNTEAFF

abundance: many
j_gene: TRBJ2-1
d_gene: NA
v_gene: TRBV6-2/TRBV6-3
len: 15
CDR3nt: TGTGCCAGCTCAGGGAGCACAAACCTAGACAATGAGCAGTTCTTC
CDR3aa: CASSGSTNLDNEQFF

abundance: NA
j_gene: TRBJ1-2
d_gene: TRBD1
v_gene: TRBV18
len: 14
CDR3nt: TGTGCCAGCTCACCACTCGGGACAGCGTATGGCTACACCTTC
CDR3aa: CASSPLGTAYGYTF

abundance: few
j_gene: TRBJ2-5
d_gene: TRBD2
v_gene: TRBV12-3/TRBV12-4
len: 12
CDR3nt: TGTGCCAGCAGTCTTAGCGGGAAAGGACAGTACTTC
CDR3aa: CASSLSGKGQYF

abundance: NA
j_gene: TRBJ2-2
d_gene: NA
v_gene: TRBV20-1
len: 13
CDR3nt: TGCAGTGCTAGAGTGTCTGGGACCGGGGAGCTGTTTTTT
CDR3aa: CSARVSGTGELFF

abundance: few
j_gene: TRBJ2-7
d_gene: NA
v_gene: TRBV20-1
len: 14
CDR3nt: TGCAGTGCCTCCCCCCGACGGGTCCCCTACGAGCAGTACTTC
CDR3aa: CSASPRRVPYEQYF

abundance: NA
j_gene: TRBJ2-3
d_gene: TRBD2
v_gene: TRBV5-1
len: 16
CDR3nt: TGCGCCAGCAGCTTGCCCCTAAGCGGGAGGGCCGATACGCAGTATTTT
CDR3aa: CASSLPLSGRADTQYF

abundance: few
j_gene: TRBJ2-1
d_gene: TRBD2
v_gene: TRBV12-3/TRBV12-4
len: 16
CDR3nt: TGTGCCAGCAGTTTAGGACTAGCGGGGGGAGACAATGAGCAGTTCTTC
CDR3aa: CASSLGLAGGDNEQFF

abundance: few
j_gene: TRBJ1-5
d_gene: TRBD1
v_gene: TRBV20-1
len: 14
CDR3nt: TGCAGTGCTAGAGGGACAGGTTTCAATCAGCCCCAGCATTTT
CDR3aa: CSARGTGFNQPQHF

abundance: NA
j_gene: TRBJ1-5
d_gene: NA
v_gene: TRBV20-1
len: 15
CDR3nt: TGCAGTGCTCAGTCTCCGGGAGGCCGATATCAGCCCCAGCATTTT
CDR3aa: CSAQSPGGRYQPQHF

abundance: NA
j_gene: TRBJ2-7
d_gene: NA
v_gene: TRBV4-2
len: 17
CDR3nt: TGTGCCAGCAGCCAAGACCCCCCCGGGGTAGAATCCTACGAGCAGTACTTC
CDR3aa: CASSQDPPGVESYEQYF

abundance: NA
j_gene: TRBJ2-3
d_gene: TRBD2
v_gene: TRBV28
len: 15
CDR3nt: TGTGCCAGCAGTTCCCGGACTAGCGGGGCCCCTCAGAAGTATTTT
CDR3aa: CASSSRTSGAPQKYF

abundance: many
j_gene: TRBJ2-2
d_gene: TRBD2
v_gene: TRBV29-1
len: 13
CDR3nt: TGCAGCGCCGAGCGGGAAGGCACCGGGGAGCTGTTTTTT
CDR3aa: CSAEREGTGELFF

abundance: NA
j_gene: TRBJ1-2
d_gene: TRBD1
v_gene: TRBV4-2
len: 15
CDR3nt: TGTGCCAGCAGCCAAATGACAGGGCCCTCTCCCAGCTACACCTTC
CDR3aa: CASSQMTGPSPSYTF

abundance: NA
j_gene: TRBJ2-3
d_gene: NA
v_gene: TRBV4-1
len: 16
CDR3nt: TGCGCCAGCAGCCAATCCCCCTTGCAGAGCACAGATACGCAGTATTTT
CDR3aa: CASSQSPLQSTDTQYF